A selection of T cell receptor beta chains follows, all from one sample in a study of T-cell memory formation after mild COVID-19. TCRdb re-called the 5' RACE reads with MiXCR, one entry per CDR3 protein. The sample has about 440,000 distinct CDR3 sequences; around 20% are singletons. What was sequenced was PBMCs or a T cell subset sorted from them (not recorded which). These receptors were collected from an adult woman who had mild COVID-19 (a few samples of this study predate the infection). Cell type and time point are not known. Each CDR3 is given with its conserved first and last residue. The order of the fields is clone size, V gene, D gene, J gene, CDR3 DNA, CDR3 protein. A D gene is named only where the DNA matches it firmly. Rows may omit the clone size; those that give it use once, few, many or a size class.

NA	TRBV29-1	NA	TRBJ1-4	TGCAGCGCAAGGGGATGGGCTAATGAAAAACTGTTTTTT	CSARGWANEKLFF
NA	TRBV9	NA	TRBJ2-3	TGTGCCAGCAGCGTTACCGGGATACTCACAGATACGCAGTATTTT	CASSVTGILTDTQYF
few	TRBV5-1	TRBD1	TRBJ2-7	TGCGCCAGCAGCTTGTCGGGACAGATCGACGAGCAGTACTTC	CASSLSGQIDEQYF
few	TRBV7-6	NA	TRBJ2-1	TGTGCCAGCAGCTCCCGCGAGGTGGCGGCTGAGCAGTTCTTC	CASSSREVAAEQFF
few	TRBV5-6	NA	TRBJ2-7	TGTGCCAGCAGCTTGGGGATGGCTTCGAGCTCCTACGAGCAGTACTTC	CASSLGMASSSYEQYF
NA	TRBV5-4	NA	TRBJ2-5	TGTGCCAGCAGCTTGGCCGGGACCAAACTGGAGACCCAGTACTTC	CASSLAGTKLETQYF
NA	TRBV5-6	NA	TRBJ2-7	TGTGCCAGCAGCTCGGGACAAAACTCCTACGAGCAGTACTTC	CASSSGQNSYEQYF
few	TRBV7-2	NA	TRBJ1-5	TGTGCCAGCAGCTTAGACCCAGGGGATCAGCCCCAGCATTTT	CASSLDPGDQPQHF
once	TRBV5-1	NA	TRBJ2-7	TGCGCCAGCGGAGAGGGCCCGAACTCCTACGAGCAGTACTTC	CASGEGPNSYEQYF
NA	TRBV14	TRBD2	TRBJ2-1	TGTGCCAGCAGCCCCAGCGGGCGGGGGTGGGGGAACAATGAGCAGTTCTTC	CASSPSGRGWGNNEQFF
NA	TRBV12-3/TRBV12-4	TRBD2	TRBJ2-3	TGTGCCAGCAGTCCCCGCAACGGGAGGGCCCTCGGTACGCAGTATTTT	CASSPRNGRALGTQYF
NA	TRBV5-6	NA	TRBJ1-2	TGTGCCAGCAGCTTTCCCGACAGTTATGGCTACACCTTC	CASSFPDSYGYTF
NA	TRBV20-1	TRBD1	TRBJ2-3	TGCAGTGCTTATTTAAGACAGGGAGCAGTAGATACGCAGTATTTT	CSAYLRQGAVDTQYF
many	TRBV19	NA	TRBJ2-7	NA	CASKDVASGTQFLHF
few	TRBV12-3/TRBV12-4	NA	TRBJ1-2	TGTGCCAGCAGTTCAGAAGGGCCCCCGCCCTACACCTTC	CASSSEGPPPYTF